Each of the 4 T cell receptor beta chains below was sequenced from the same sample in a study of cytomegalovirus exposure and HLA in healthy donors. This PCR relied on a set of 60 Vbeta primers and 13 Jbeta primers. The method was immunoSEQ multiplex PCR; TCRdb's version includes in-frame clones alone and lacks a portion of them. The table includes over 100,000 clones, 60% to 80% detected once. The sample consisted of PBMCs. Receptors originate from a male donor in good health and CMV-seronegative.

Points on this clone: This sample also contains other DNA sequences that code for the same CDR3. The CDR3 protein is CASSQDAAGYETQYF. The DNA of the CDR3 is TGCGCCAGCAGCCAAGACGCGGCAGGGTACGAGACCCAGTACTTC. V usage is TRBV4-1 and J usage is TRBJ2-5; D possibly corresponds to TRBD1 (5 bases). The V and J ends lost 0 bases and 5 bases respectively, with 13 bases between them. This CDR3 has 15 residues. Germline V gene lookup returns CDR1 MGHRA and CDR2 YSYEKL.

This rearrangement joins TRBV30 to TRBJ2-5; TRBD2 matches 12 bases. The germline gives CDR1 GTSNPN, CDR2 SVGIG (reference sequence). The CDR3 contains 13 residues. V shed 4 bases, J shed 4 bases, and the junction held 1 base outside the gene matches. The CDR3 DNA reads as TGTGCCTGGACTAGCGGGGGGGCAGAGACCCAGTACTTC. Translated, it gives CAWTSGGAETQYF.

This rearrangement joins TRBV6-5 to TRBJ2-2, with 7 bases lining up with TRBD1. Germline loops: CDR1 MNHEY, CDR2 SVGAGI. The junction had 5 bases not matched to a gene; V was cut back by 4 bases and J by 0 bases. This CDR3 has 16 residues. The CDR3 DNA sequence: TGTGCCAGCAGTTCCACAGGGGCGCCGAACACCGGGGAGCTGTTTTTT. Translation: CASSSTGAPNTGELFF.

The count of this clone is one. This chain links TRBV6-4 with TRBJ2-3; 10 bases agree with TRBD1. Trimming at V came to 5 bases and at J to 2 bases, leaving 10 bases not matched to a gene. This CDR3 spans 17 amino acids. Germline V CDR1 and CDR2: MRHNA, SNTAGT. CDR3 sequence: CASSQSDRGRNTDTQYF. Written as DNA, the CDR3 is TGTGCCAGCAGTCAATCCGACAGGGGGCGAAACACAGATACGCAGTATTTT.